The present T cell receptor beta chain was sequenced within a study of blood T cell repertoires in COVID-19 (dated by TCRdb to between 2020 and 2021). General notes on the study: Collaborator samples came from the United States, Italy and Spain and covered acute and convalescent phases of COVID-19. The prospective study material was composed of cDNA or gDNA derived from T cells, B-cell-depleted T cells, or PBMCs. Subjects who had been exposed to COVID-19, were actively infected with it, or had recovered from it provided the deeply sampled blood TCRbeta repertoires that made up the dataset. The repertoires were released in a freely available public database meant as a resource for research on the immune response to SARS-CoV-2. Samples came from the ongoing ImmuneRACE study (first 160 participants) plus 1,254 subjects from 6 global collaborators. A de-identified subject ID, COVID-19 status, age in years and sex were almost always included in the sample metadata. HLA class I and class II types, where available, came from metadata supplied by the sample provider rather than from assay-based typing. Results the study describes overall, beyond this receptor: How much clinical and demographic metadata was included differed by source and by participant, and the metadata was provided uncurated.

Collaborating institutions collected whole blood in K2EDTA tubes following their own protocols. For TCRbeta analysis, collaborators shipped samples as frozen whole blood, isolated PBMCs, or DNA extracted from either of those sample types. V and J lose 5 bases and 7 bases, and a span of 6 bases separates them. The CDR3 has 11 amino acids, counting the end cysteine and phenylalanine. The only DNA kept is the CDR3, 33 bases in frame from the first base. From the germline V gene, CDR1 is MNHEY and CDR2 is SVGAGI. About this clone itself: Its antigen remains unidentified. The input lacks base qualities; no much larger clone sits a single base away.

TCRbeta CDR3 regions were amplified from genomic DNA using the immunoSEQ Assay, a bias-controlled multiplex PCR. From the authors' description of their analysis: The number of nucleated cells in each sample was estimated from the amplification of reference gene primers within the assay. To quantify the absolute abundance of each unique TCRbeta CDR3 rearrangement, sequence reads were collapsed and filtered. For each sample, productive Simpson clonality was calculated as the square root of Simpson's diversity index across productive rearrangements. TCRdb took over this immuneACCESS table, retaining in-frame rearrangements with V and J assigned. Such tables are incomplete; in checked studies, under half of the missing clones stem from an unresolved V gene, and the remainder is unexplained. The D gene and trimming were derived from the DNA, and the V and J assignments and clone size from that table. The sample contains about 100,000 clones, just over 90% of them found a single time. The biggest ten clones account for 2% to 2.5% of the sample.

The clonotype comes from a man aged 50 or older with active COVID-19. Here the chain combines TRBV6-5 and TRBJ2-1; the D region possibly corresponds to TRBD2 (5 bases align). Source material: peripheral blood. The DNA is as follows: TGTGCCAGCAGTAGAGGGAATGAGCAGTTCTTC. This codes for CASSRGNEQFF.